This record concerns one T cell receptor beta chain sequence. It lacks a known antigen. Base qualities were left out, and no much larger clone turns up one base away. Each clonotype received, on average, approximately 9.9x coverage in deep resolution sequencing performed on a MiSeq, where the target depth lay between 1 in 1 million and 1 in 200,000 T cells. The immunoSEQ hsTCRB Kit was used to generate the TCR beta libraries. The study's own analysis went as follows. The data were analyzed with ImmunoSEQ Analyzer and ImmunoSEQ Data Assistant, and V, D and J gene assignments followed IMGT definitions. Clonality was computed as one minus normalized Shannon entropy of productive rearrangement frequencies, ranging from 0 to 1. Only overrepresented clonotypes making up at least 0.05% of each patient's repertoire were included in the public clonotype analysis. About a dozen repertoires from age-matched healthy donors, obtained from immuneACCESS, served as clonality controls. TCRdb limited this immuneACCESS table to in-frame rearrangements with V and J called. A share of clones is missing; checked studies link under half to unresolved V genes, and the rest is unexplained. V and J calls and clone size are copied from that table; D and trimming were computed from the DNA. Present in this sample are some 310,000 clones, about 80% of which were seen just once. The top ten constitute about 6.7% of the sample.

For TCR beta library preparation, roughly 2 micrograms of genomic DNA was extracted from cryopreserved PBMCs. Longitudinal blood samples from CLL patients receiving ibrutinib monotherapy were subjected to high-throughput TCR beta sequencing. The patients took part in an open-label, single-center phase 2 trial of ibrutinib monotherapy. This entry is derived from a study of cytotoxic CD8 clonotypes in ibrutinib-treated CLL (dated by TCRdb to the early 2020s). The study in broad terms: The cohort included around 15 treatment-naive and under 13 relapsed/refractory patients; 17 to 18 were IGHV unmutated. On average, each sample yielded about 250,000 productive templates and 85,000 to 95,000 productive rearrangements. Cryopreserved peripheral blood mononuclear cells were obtained prior to treatment, at the time of response, and at either disease progression or sustained remission. The response samples were drawn at a median of around eleven months into treatment, with a range of about 6 to 40 months. Of the 90 or so people in the trial, about two dozen had longitudinal samples available. Responses were partial in 24 patients and complete in 2; after median 68 months follow-up, some 15 stayed in remission and 12 progressed. General findings and caveats noted by the study authors: Public clonotypes were rare and either contracted or stayed stable during treatment, and the rise in clonality at ibrutinib response reflected the expansion of private clonotypes. Sustained-remission and progressing patients did not have matched sampling times, and lymph node repertoires were not examined. Baseline clonality exceeded that of age-matched healthy donors and correlated strongly with circulating CD8+ T-cell counts. Clonality increased at ibrutinib response, stayed stable in sustained remission, and fell back toward baseline at progression.

V loses 0 bases of germline sequence and J loses 0 bases, and the interval between the two ends is 7 bases. The CDR1 and CDR2 encoded by the germline V gene are SGDLS and YYNGEE. The CDR3 measures 14 amino acids from cysteine to phenylalanine. Solely the CDR3 DNA is kept, with 42 bases framed from the first base. The chain is made from TRBV9 and TRBJ2-7; a confident D gene designation cannot be given. The receptor's source is a human donor with chronic lymphocytic leukemia. Sequenced material: PBMCs, taken before ibrutinib treatment. The nucleotides read TGTGCCAGCAGCGTAGAAGGTTACTCCTACGAGCAGTACTTC. This codes for CASSVEGYSYEQYF. The CDR3 plus the reference TRBV9 and TRBJ2-7 genes for the other parts give the full variable domain: DSGVTQTPKHLITATGQRVTLRCSPRSGDLSVYWYQQSLDQGLQFLIQYYNGEERAKGNILERFSAQQFPDLHSELNLSSLELGDSALYFCASSVEGYSYEQYFGPGTRLTVT.